This is a list of T cell receptor beta chains from one sample in a study of blood T cell repertoires in COVID-19. Assay used: immunoSEQ multiplex PCR; TCRdb lists only in-frame clones, some missing. The table records about 220,000 clones, approximately 77% of them present only once. The specimen sequenced was peripheral blood. All receptors come from a woman at least 80 years old with acute or convalescent COVID-19. Both conserved end residues are part of each CDR3. The D gene is left open where the match is weak.

V: TRBV19; J: TRBJ1-2; D: -; CDR3: CASSMTTGLLSYGYTF
V: TRBV2; J: TRBJ1-6; D: -; CDR3: CASPGSRNSPLHF
V: TRBV7-7; J: TRBJ2-5; D: TRBD1; CDR3: CASSPGTGRDRAQYF
V: TRBV6-5; J: TRBJ1-2; D: TRBD1; CDR3: CASRRPTGAGGYTF
V: TRBV28; J: TRBJ1-6; D: TRBD1; CDR3: CASKVGQGIHSPLHF
V: TRBV3-1/TRBV3-2; J: TRBJ1-1; D: TRBD1; CDR3: CASSQAGTGGRTAFF
V: TRBV7-2; J: TRBJ2-7; D: TRBD2; CDR3: CASSTRTSGMYEQYF
V: TRBV12-3/TRBV12-4; J: TRBJ1-5; D: -; CDR3: CASSLGGHQPQHF
V: TRBV5-1; J: TRBJ2-3; D: -; CDR3: CASSFDSPSTDTQYF
V: TRBV6-1; J: TRBJ2-7; D: TRBD2; CDR3: CASSEAGLAGGYEQYF
V: TRBV18; J: TRBJ2-3; D: TRBD2; CDR3: CASSLTSGSRDTQYF
V: TRBV6-5; J: TRBJ2-1; D: -; CDR3: CASKWYGTGYNEQFF
V: TRBV9; J: TRBJ1-4; D: -; CDR3: CASSLGVPGLQEKLFF
V: TRBV3-1/TRBV3-2; J: TRBJ1-5; D: -; CDR3: CASSAGGQANQPQHF
V: TRBV6-5; J: TRBJ1-5; D: TRBD1; CDR3: CASTPTGDADQPQHF
V: TRBV2; J: TRBJ2-1; D: TRBD2; CDR3: CASSGLAGAYNEQFF
V: TRBV10-3; J: TRBJ1-2; D: -; CDR3: CAISESRQVPNYGYTF
V: TRBV7-9; J: TRBJ2-3; D: -; CDR3: CASSSLDTQYF
V: TRBV6-2/TRBV6-3; J: TRBJ1-2; D: -; CDR3: CASSYPWTGDWGYTF
V: TRBV6-1; J: TRBJ2-7; D: TRBD2; CDR3: CASSDQLKGTSGSYEQYF
V: TRBV20-1; J: TRBJ1-1; D: -; CDR3: CRAKQGSEAFF
V: TRBV6-5; J: TRBJ1-2; D: TRBD1; CDR3: CASRAGTGANYGYTF
V: TRBV19; J: TRBJ1-2; D: TRBD1; CDR3: CASSLTGGVGYTF
V: TRBV15; J: TRBJ2-3; D: -; CDR3: CATSRGPGTDTQYF
V: TRBV2; J: TRBJ2-1; D: TRBD2; CDR3: CASSEAQLGGWNEQFF
V: TRBV18; J: TRBJ1-6; D: TRBD1; CDR3: CASSPGTGWYSPLHF
V: TRBV7-9; J: TRBJ2-5; D: TRBD2; CDR3: CASSPFGLRGARETQYF
V: TRBV19; J: TRBJ2-5; D: -; CDR3: CASSIGPGVETQYF
V: TRBV12-3/TRBV12-4; J: TRBJ1-1; D: -; CDR3: CASPPPGGAEAFF
V: TRBV5-4; J: TRBJ2-5; D: TRBD1; CDR3: CASTFAPGGGETQYF
V: TRBV19; J: TRBJ1-2; D: TRBD1; CDR3: CASTHTGTVVYGYTF
V: TRBV12-1; J: TRBJ2-4; D: -; CDR3: CASSLGGLAGSPKNIQYF
V: TRBV7-2; J: TRBJ1-1; D: -; CDR3: CASSFLGSNTEAFF
V: TRBV7-2; J: TRBJ2-1; D: TRBD2; CDR3: CASSLASGAYNEQFF
V: TRBV16; J: TRBJ1-1; D: -; CDR3: CASSQVSPTGNTEAFF
V: TRBV2; J: TRBJ2-3; D: -; CDR3: CASRELEADTQYF
V: TRBV5-1; J: TRBJ2-3; D: TRBD2; CDR3: CASSLRLAGSTQYF
V: TRBV28; J: TRBJ1-2; D: TRBD1; CDR3: CASSSPDRNYGYTF
V: TRBV6-2/TRBV6-3; J: TRBJ2-5; D: TRBD1; CDR3: CASSYSDRVGLQETQYF
V: TRBV5-1; J: TRBJ2-5; D: -; CDR3: CASSLGGSSGQETQYF
V: TRBV25-1; J: TRBJ1-3; D: TRBD1; CDR3: CASSGTGPRNTIYF
V: TRBV11-3; J: TRBJ1-1; D: -; CDR3: CASSLVGGPTEAFF
V: TRBV29-1; J: TRBJ1-1; D: -; CDR3: CSAQANRDLNTEAFF
V: TRBV5-1; J: TRBJ1-2; D: TRBD1; CDR3: CASSYTGEDGYTF
V: TRBV12-3/TRBV12-4; J: TRBJ2-7; D: -; CDR3: CASSPRTSGEQYF
V: TRBV6-1; J: TRBJ2-5; D: TRBD2; CDR3: CASSEVDSGGQETQYF
V: TRBV5-4; J: TRBJ2-1; D: -; CDR3: CASSSQAGPYNEQFF